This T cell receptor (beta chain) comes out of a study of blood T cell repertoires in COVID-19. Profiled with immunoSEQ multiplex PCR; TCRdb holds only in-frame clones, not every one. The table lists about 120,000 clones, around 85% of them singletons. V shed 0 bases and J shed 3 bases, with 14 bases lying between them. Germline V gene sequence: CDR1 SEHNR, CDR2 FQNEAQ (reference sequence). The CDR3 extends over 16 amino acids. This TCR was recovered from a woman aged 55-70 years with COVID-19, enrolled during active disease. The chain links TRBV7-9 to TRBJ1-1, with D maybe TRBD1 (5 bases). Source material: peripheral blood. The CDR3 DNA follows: TGTGCCAGCAGCTTAGCAGACTGGGGGAGGGACACTGAAGCTTTCTTT. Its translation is CASSLADWGRDTEAFF.